Presented here are 23 T cell receptor beta chains from one specimen sequenced in a study of blood T cells in healthy people across ages. Alongside a J-beta primer mix, a sample-barcoded 5' primer served in a second PCR lasting about 7 to 11 cycles. TCRdb reanalysed the 5' RACE reads using MiXCR and keeps one entry per CDR3 protein. This table has more than 800,000 distinct CDR3 sequences, more than 25% appearing once. Sequencing was done on a sample of blood. The receptors originated from a woman of 80 years or more in good health.

This clonotype has ten or more counts. The V and J genes are TRBV7-2 and TRBJ1-1, with a weak D call TRBD1 (6 bases). V lost 3 bases and J lost 2, with 22 bases in between. The CDR3 covers 18 residues. Germline V CDR1 and CDR2: SGHTA, FQGNSA. The DNA for the CDR3 is TGTGCCAGCAGCTTGAGGGGGTGGGAGCGGCCGACCAACACTGAAGCTTTCTTT. Amino acids: CASSLRGWERPTNTEAFF.

This clonotype was detected ten times or more. This chain joins TRBV27 and TRBJ2-7; TRBD1 matches 11 bases. Trimming at V came to 3 bases and at J to 2 bases, leaving 9 bases not matched to a gene. The CDR3 consists of 17 residues. CDR1 is MNHEY, CDR2 SMNVEV, per germline (reference sequence). The CDR3 loop is CASSLKTRTGGPYEQYF. CDR3 in DNA: TGTGCCAGCAGTTTGAAAACTCGGACAGGGGGCCCCTACGAGCAGTACTTC.

This clonotype was detected ten times or more. The rearrangement uses TRBV20-1 and TRBJ1-2, with 8 bases matching TRBD1. The CDR3 covers 15 residues. Germline assignment: CDR1 DFQATT and CDR2 SNEGSKA (reference sequence). V shed 0 bases and J 4 bases; nucleotides not matched to a gene: 7. The CDR3 spells CSARDQDRGTYGYTF. The CDR3 coding sequence is TGCAGTGCTAGAGATCAAGACAGGGGTACCTATGGCTACACCTTC.

This clonotype was seen ten or more times. V gene TRBV6-5 combines with J gene TRBJ2-2; D not resolved. Germline lookup yields CDR1 MNHEY and CDR2 SVGAGI. The CDR3 contains 12 residues. Trimming removed 0 bases from V and 6 bases from J, with 2 bases in between. The CDR3 region has the DNA TGTGCCAGCAGTTACTCAGCCGGGGAGCTGTTTTTT. It encodes CASSYSAGELFF.

As regards this clonotype: With a much larger clone just one base away, this may be a read error. The rearrangement uses TRBV7-2 and TRBJ2-1; TRBD1 aligns across 8 bases. CDR3 size: 15 residues. The germline V gene has CDR1 SGHTA and CDR2 FQGNSA. CDR3 in amino acids: CASSLRTGRYNERFF. CDR3 bases: TGTGCCAGCAGCCTAAGGACAGGGCGGTACAATGAGCGGTTCTTC.

This rearrangement joins TRBV28 to TRBJ2-1; tentative D call: TRBD2 (6 bases). The germline gives CDR1 MDHEN, CDR2 SYDVKM. This CDR3 spans 15 amino acids. The V end lost 2 bases, the J end lost 2 bases, and 10 bases lay between the germline ends. CDR3 nucleotide sequence: TGTGCCAGCAGTTTAGGGGGGTTTCCCTACAATGAGCAGTTCTTC. Protein sequence: CASSLGGFPYNEQFF. Full variable domain (outside the CDR3, taken from reference TRBV28 and TRBJ2-1): DVKVTQSSRYLVKRTGEKVFLECVQDMDHENMFWYRQDPGLGLRLIYFSYDVKMKEKGDIPEGYSVSREKKERFSLILESASTNQTSMYLCASSLGGFPYNEQFFGPGTRLTVL.

The J gene is TRBJ2-5, the V gene TRBV7-2; a possible D gene is TRBD2 (6 bases). Trimming pared 5 bases from V and 5 bases from J, leaving 15 bases between. The CDR3 totals 14 residues. Germline CDR1 SGHTA, CDR2 FQGNSA. CDR3 nucleotides: TGTGCCAGCAGCCCGCGGGGCTTCAAGGAGACCCAGTACTTC. Translation: CASSPRGFKETQYF.

This clonotype was found a few times. This chain uses TRBV19 with TRBJ2-4; the D is unclear. CDR1 LNHDA and CDR2 SQIVND come from the germline V gene (reference sequence). Trimming removed 6 bases at V and 0 bases at J, with 12 bases between. CDR3 length: 15 residues. The CDR3 protein is CASRPPALAKNIQYF. CDR3 DNA sequence: TGTGCCAGTAGACCGCCTGCTTTAGCCAAAAACATTCAGTACTTC.

Of note for this clonotype: A much larger clone differs from this one at a single base, so this may be a read error. The chain links TRBV9 to TRBJ2-7; 11 bases align to TRBD1. CDR1 is SGDLS, CDR2 YYNGEE, per germline. With V trimmed by 4 bases and J by 7 bases, 7 bases remained unmatched. The CDR3 is made up of 14 amino acids. DNA of the CDR3: TGTGCCAGCAGCTTGGGACAGGGGGACAATGAGCAGTACTTC. Its protein product is CASSLGQGDNEQYF. The full variable domain, with the rest looked up from reference TRBV9 and TRBJ2-7, is DSGVTQTPKHLITATGQRVTLRCSPRSGDLSVYWYQQSLDQGLQFLIQYYNGEERAKGNILERFSAQQFPDLHSELNLSSLELGDSALYFCASSLGQGDNEQYFGPGTRLTVT.

Comments on this clonotype: A read error is possible here, since a much larger clone lies one base away. V gene TRBV14 combines with J gene TRBJ2-7, with TRBD1 matching 8 bases. The germline V gene encodes CDR1 SGHDN and CDR2 FVKESK. The CDR3 sequence is 13 residues long. CDR3: CTSSHRGTGEQYF. CDR3 in DNA: TGTACCAGCAGCCACCGTGGGACAGGCGAGCAGTACTTC.

The sample holds a few counts of this clonotype. A much larger clone differs from this one at a single base, so this may be a read error. V gene TRBV10-2 combines with J gene TRBJ2-3; possibly TRBD2 for D (6 bases). The CDR3 covers 12 residues. CDR1 is WSHSY, CDR2 SAAADI, per germline. The V gene lost 6 bases and the J gene lost 10 bases, with 14 bases spanning the gap. CDR3 in amino acids: CASSAGIDAQYF. The CDR3 region has the DNA TGCGCCAGCAGCGCGGGGATCGATGCGCAGTATTTT.

This clonotype has ten or more counts. This rearrangement joins TRBV7-8 to TRBJ2-5; D is possibly TRBD2 (7 bases). CDR1 and CDR2 (germline): SGHVS, FQNEAQ. Trimming shortened V by 8 bases and J by 4 bases, and 17 bases separated the two germline ends. The CDR3 loop spans 14 amino acids. The CDR3 sequence: CASGPGGPGETQYF. As DNA, the CDR3 is TGTGCCAGCGGGCCCGGGGGGCCAGGAGAGACCCAGTACTTC.

This clonotype occurred many times. V and J are TRBV4-3 and TRBJ2-3; 9 nucleotides line up with TRBD2. From germline, CDR1 is LGHNA and CDR2 YSLEER. The CDR3 is 18 residues long. Trimming took 0 bases from V and 1 from J; bases not matched to a gene: 8. CDR3 coding DNA: TGCGCCAGCAGCCAAGAGTCGGCTAGCGGGGATGGCACAGATACGCAGTATTTT. It yields the protein CASSQESASGDGTDTQYF.

A single count supports this clonotype. The rearrangement joins TRBV7-9 to TRBJ1-4; no firm D call. V dropped 0 bases and J dropped 7 bases, with 12 bases sitting between them. The germline V gene has CDR1 SEHNR and CDR2 FQNEAQ (reference sequence). The length of the CDR3 is 15 residues. CDR3 sequence reads: CASSLALGWVEKLFF. The DNA for the CDR3 is TGTGCCAGCAGCTTAGCGCTGGGGTGGGTTGAAAAACTGTTTTTT.

This clonotype has just one count. A much larger clone differs from this one at a single base, so this may be a read error. This chain connects TRBV30 to TRBJ2-4; no clear D gene. This CDR3 region has 14 residues. Germline assignment: CDR1 GTSNPN and CDR2 SVGIG (reference sequence). Trimming removed 2 bases from V and 2 bases from J, with 10 bases in between. This CDR3 reads CAWSIPGSKNIQYF. The CDR3 DNA follows: TGTGCCTGGAGTATACCCGGATCCAAAAACATTCAGTACTTC.

This clonotype was observed a few times. V is TRBV20-1 and J is TRBJ1-4; tentative D call: TRBD1 (5 bases). Trimming cost V 0 bases and J 6 bases, with 8 bases left between them. CDR3 length: 13 residues. Germline loops: CDR1 DFQATT, CDR2 SNEGSKA (reference sequence). Written as DNA, the CDR3 is TGCAGTGCTAGAGATCACAGGCATGAAAAACTGTTTTTT. Amino acid sequence: CSARDHRHEKLFF.

This clonotype was found many times. V usage is TRBV7-9 and J usage is TRBJ2-1; D not resolved. V dropped 5 bases and J dropped 0 bases, with 20 bases sitting between them. The length of the CDR3 is 18 residues. Germline values: CDR1 SEHNR, CDR2 FQNEAQ (reference sequence). The CDR3, as DNA: TGTGCCAGCAGCGCATCCCATAGGCAGGCACGCTCCTACAATGAGCAGTTCTTC. It translates to CASSASHRQARSYNEQFF.

This clonotype showed up just a few times. The chain joins TRBV6-6 to TRBJ2-3; 9 nucleotides agree with TRBD2. Germline trimming cut 6 bases from V and 0 bases from J; bases unmatched to any gene: 7. The CDR3 is 16 amino acids. Germline V gives CDR1 MNHNY, CDR2 SVGAGI (reference sequence). The CDR3 bases are TGTGCCAGCAGCCCTTTAGCGGGGGTTAGCACAGATACGCAGTATTTT. It is translated as CASSPLAGVSTDTQYF.

In this sample, this clonotype turned up a few times. The chain couples TRBV12-3 or TRBV12-4 to TRBJ2-2, with 7 bases fitting TRBD1. The CDR3 loop spans 16 amino acids. With V trimmed by 7 bases and J by 3 bases, 11 bases remained unmatched. CDR3 bases: TGTGCCAGCACAATAGGGGGCAGTGCGGACACCGGGGAGCTGTTTTTT. It yields the protein CASTIGGSADTGELFF.

The chain combines TRBV28 with TRBJ2-1; D is unresolved. CDR3 size: 18 residues. The V end was cut by 3 bases, the J end by 1 base, with 19 bases between. The germline gives CDR1 MDHEN, CDR2 SYDVKM. The CDR3 DNA sequence: TGTGCCAGCAGTTTGACTTTTATGGGGTCTTTGTCCTACAATGAGCAGTTCTTC. The encoded protein is CASSLTFMGSLSYNEQFF.

This clonotype has ten or more counts. The chain links TRBV15 to TRBJ1-2; 8 bases are a match to TRBD1. V was clipped by 5 bases and J by 5 bases; unmatched bases: 4. Germline-derived CDR1 and CDR2 are LNHNV and YYDKDF (reference sequence). The CDR3 totals 13 residues. For the CDR3, the DNA is TGTGCCACCAGCCAGGACAGGGTGTATGGCTACACCTTC. Translating gives CATSQDRVYGYTF. The whole variable domain, filled in from reference TRBV15 and TRBJ1-2, reads DAMVIQNPRYQVTQFGKPVTLSCSQTLNHNVMYWYQQKSSQAPKLLFHYYDKDFNNEADTPDNFQSRRPNTSFCFLDIRSPGLGDTAMYLCATSQDRVYGYTFGSGTRLTVV.

This clonotype was counted ten times or more. This clone may be a read error of a much larger clone one base away. The chain has TRBV5-1 and TRBJ2-3; TRBD2 matches at 9 bases. There are 14 residues in the CDR3. The V gene's germline CDR1 is SGHRS and CDR2 YFSETQ. The J segment lost 6 bases and the V segment lost 4 bases, leaving 6 bases of the junction unmatched. This chain's CDR3 is CASSPGTSSDTQYF. CDR3 DNA: TGCGCCAGCAGCCCCGGGACTAGCAGTGATACGCAGTATTTT.

The CDR3 reads CSAGDREYGYTF. The CDR3 coding sequence is TGCAGTGCGGGGGACAGGGAGTATGGCTACACCTTC. The chain uses TRBV20-1 and TRBJ1-2; 9 positions agree with TRBD1. The CDR3 loop spans 12 amino acids. V lost 6 bases and J lost 5; bases outside the gene matches: 4. Germline CDR1 reads DFQATT; CDR2 reads SNEGSKA (reference sequence).